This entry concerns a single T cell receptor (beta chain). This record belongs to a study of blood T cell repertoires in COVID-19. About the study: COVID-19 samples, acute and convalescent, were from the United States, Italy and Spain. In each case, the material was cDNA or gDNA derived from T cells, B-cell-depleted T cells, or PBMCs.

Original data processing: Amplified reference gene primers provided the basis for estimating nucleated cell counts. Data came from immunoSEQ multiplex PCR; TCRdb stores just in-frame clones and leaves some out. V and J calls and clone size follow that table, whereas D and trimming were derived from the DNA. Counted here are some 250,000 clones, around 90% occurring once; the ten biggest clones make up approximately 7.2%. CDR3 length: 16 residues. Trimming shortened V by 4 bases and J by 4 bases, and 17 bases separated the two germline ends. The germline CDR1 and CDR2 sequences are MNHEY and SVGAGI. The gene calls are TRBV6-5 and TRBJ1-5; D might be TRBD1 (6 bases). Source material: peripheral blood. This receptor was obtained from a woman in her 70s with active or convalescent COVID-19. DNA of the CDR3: TGTGCCAGCAGTTTCCTCACACAGGGCCCTAATCAGCCCCAGCATTTT. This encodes CASSFLTQGPNQPQHF.